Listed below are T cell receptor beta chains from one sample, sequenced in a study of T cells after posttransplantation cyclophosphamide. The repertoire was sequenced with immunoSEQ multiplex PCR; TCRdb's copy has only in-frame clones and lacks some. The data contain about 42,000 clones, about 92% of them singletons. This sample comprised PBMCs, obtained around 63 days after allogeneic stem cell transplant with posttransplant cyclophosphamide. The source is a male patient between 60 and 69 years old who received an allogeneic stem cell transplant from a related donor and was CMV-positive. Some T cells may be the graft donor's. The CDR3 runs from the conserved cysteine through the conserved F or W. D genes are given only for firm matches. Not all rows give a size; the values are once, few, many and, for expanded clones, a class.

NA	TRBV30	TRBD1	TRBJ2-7	TGTGCCTGGAGGCTGACAGGGGGCTCCTACGAGCAGTACTTC	CAWRLTGGSYEQYF
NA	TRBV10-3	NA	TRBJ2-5	TGTGCCAGCCGGACAGAAGGGACCCAGTACTTC	CASRTEGTQYF
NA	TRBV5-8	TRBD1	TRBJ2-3	TGTGCCAGCAGCGGGTGGGACAGGTTTACAGATACGCAGTATTTT	CASSGWDRFTDTQYF
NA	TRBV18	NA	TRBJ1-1	TGTGCCAGCTCACCCGAGGGGGTAAACACTGAAGCTTTCTTT	CASSPEGVNTEAFF
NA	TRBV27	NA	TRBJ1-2	TGTGCCAGCAGCCCCCTGGACAGCTATGGCTACACCTTC	CASSPLDSYGYTF
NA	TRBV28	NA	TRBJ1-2	TGTGCCAGCAGTTACCGGGCTAACTATGGCTACACCTTC	CASSYRANYGYTF
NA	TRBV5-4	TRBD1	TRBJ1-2	TGTGCCAGCAGCTTCCCCGGGACAGGGGACCATGGCTACACCTTC	CASSFPGTGDHGYTF
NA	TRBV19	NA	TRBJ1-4	TGTGCCAGTAGTGGGGGACTCGAAAAACTGTTTTTT	CASSGGLEKLFF
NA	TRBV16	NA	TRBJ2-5	TGTGCCAGCAGCCAATCGAGTGAGACCCAGTACTTC	CASSQSSETQYF
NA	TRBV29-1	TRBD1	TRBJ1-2	TGCAGCGCCGGGACAGACTATGGCTACACCTTC	CSAGTDYGYTF
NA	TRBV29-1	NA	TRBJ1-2	TGCAGCGTTACGGCAGCGGGGGGCTACACCTTC	CSVTAAGGYTF
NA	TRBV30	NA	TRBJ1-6	TGTGCCTGGAGAGGGGTTGGCAACAGTTCACCCCTCCACTTT	CAWRGVGNSSPLHF
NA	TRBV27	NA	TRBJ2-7	TGTGCCAGCAGTTTAGGGGCCAGCCGCTCCTACGAGCAGTACTTC	CASSLGASRSYEQYF
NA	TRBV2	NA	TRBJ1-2	TGTGCCAGCGGAGAGTTAGCTAACTATGGCTACACCTTC	CASGELANYGYTF
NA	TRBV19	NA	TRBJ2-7	TGTGCCAGTAGTATAGCACTAGCCTACGAGCAGTACTTC	CASSIALAYEQYF
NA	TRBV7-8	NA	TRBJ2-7	TGTGCCAGCAGCTCCTCCTTGGGGGCGACCTCCTACGAGCAGTACTTC	CASSSSLGATSYEQYF
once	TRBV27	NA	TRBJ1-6	TGTGCCAGCAGTCCCCCCAACGGAGTCTCACCCCTCCACTTT	CASSPPNGVSPLHF
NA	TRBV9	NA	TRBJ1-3	TGTGCCAGCAGCGTAAATCCCCAGGGCACAGGAAACACCATATATTTT	CASSVNPQGTGNTIYF
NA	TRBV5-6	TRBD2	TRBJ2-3	TGTGCCAGCAGCCCCAATGGGGCGGGGGGAACAGATACGCAGTATTTT	CASSPNGAGGTDTQYF
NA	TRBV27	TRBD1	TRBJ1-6	TGTGCCAGCAGTTTCTTCCGGACAGGTATTAATTCACCCCTCCACTTT	CASSFFRTGINSPLHF
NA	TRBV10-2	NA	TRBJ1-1	TGCGCCAGCAGTGGGGGATGGAGGACTGAAGCTTTCTTT	CASSGGWRTEAFF
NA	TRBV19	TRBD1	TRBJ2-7	TGTGCCAGTAGCCATCTTCCGGGACAGGCCCTATTGGGTTCCTACGAGCAGTACTTC	CASSHLPGQALLGSYEQYF
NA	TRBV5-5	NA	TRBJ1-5	TGTGCCAGCAGCTTTACGGGACAAAGCAATCAGCCCCAGCATTTT	CASSFTGQSNQPQHF
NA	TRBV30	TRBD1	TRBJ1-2	TGTGCCTGGAGCTGGGACAGGGGGCACTATGGCTACACCTTC	CAWSWDRGHYGYTF